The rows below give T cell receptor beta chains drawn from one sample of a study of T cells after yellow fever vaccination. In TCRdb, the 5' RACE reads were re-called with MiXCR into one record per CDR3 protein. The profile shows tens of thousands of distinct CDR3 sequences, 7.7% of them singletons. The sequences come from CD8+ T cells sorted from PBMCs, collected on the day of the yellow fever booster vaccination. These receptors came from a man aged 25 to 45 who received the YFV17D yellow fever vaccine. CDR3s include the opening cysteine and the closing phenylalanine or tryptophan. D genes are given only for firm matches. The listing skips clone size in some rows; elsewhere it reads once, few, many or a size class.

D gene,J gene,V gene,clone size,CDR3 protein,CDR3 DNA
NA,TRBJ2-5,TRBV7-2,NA,CASSLASVQETQYF,TGTGCCAGCAGCTTAGCCTCGGTGCAAGAGACCCAGTACTTC
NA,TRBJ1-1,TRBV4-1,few,CASSQAAGEAFF,TGCGCCAGCAGCCAAGCTGCAGGAGAAGCTTTCTTT
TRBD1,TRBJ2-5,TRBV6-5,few,CASSYLTDRGETQYF,TGTGCCAGCAGTTACCTAACGGACAGGGGAGAGACCCAGTACTTC
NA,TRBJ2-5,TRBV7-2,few,CASSLGLAETQYF,TGTGCCAGCAGCTTAGGTCTAGCCGAGACCCAGTACTTC
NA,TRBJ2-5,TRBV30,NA,CAWSVVGLGETQYF,TGTGCCTGGAGTGTGGTAGGGCTTGGGGAGACCCAGTACTTC
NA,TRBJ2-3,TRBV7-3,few,CASSLAGGYTDTQYF,TGTGCCAGCAGCTTAGCGGGTGGATACACAGATACGCAGTATTTT
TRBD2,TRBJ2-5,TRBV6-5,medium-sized,CASSPGLDETQYF,TGTGCCAGCAGTCCCGGACTAGATGAGACCCAGTACTTC
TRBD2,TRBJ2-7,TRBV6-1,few,CASMIAGGPGEQYF,TGTGCCAGCATGATAGCGGGAGGCCCCGGGGAGCAGTACTTC
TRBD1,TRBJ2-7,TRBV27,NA,CASSHHRDRGEEYF,TGTGCCAGCAGTCACCACCGGGACAGGGGTGAGGAGTACTTC
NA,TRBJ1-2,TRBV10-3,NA,CAISDPPGGLYGYTF,TGTGCCATCAGTGACCCCCCGGGAGGGCTTTATGGCTACACCTTC
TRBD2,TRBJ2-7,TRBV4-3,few,CASSLGTSGTSYEQYF,TGCGCCAGCAGCCTAGGGACTAGCGGGACCTCCTACGAGCAGTACTTC